This T cell receptor beta chain was found in a study of regulatory dendritic cells for organ transplantation. Sorted T cells were CFSE-labeled and cultured 5 days with allogeneic regulatory or mature dendritic cells at 1:10. Naive CD45RA+ and memory CD45RO+ CD4+ or CD8+ T cells were FACS-sorted. Comment on this clone: Its antigen is unidentified.

Study observations and caveats: Naive CD4+ and CD8+ repertoires were highly diverse; memory CD8+ was most oligoclonal.

Deletions cut 1 base from V and 5 bases from J, with 6 bases between. The CDR3 runs 13 residues. The germline gives CDR1 SSHAT, CDR2 FNYEAQ (reference sequence). Some clones are missing from TCRdb's copy, which holds only in-frame ones; the method was immunoSEQ multiplex PCR. Of more than 10,000 clones in the sample, around 62% were seen once. Sample: naive CD8+ T cells from blood cultured with dendritic cells. Sample subset: CD45RA+ naive T cells. This sequence joins TRBV7-7 and TRBJ2-1, with a weak D call TRBD2 (6 bases). The clonotype was recovered from a human donor in good health. The CDR3 DNA follows: TGTGCCAGCAGCTTAGGGACTAACAATGAGCAGTTCTTC. Translated, it gives CASSLGTNNEQFF.